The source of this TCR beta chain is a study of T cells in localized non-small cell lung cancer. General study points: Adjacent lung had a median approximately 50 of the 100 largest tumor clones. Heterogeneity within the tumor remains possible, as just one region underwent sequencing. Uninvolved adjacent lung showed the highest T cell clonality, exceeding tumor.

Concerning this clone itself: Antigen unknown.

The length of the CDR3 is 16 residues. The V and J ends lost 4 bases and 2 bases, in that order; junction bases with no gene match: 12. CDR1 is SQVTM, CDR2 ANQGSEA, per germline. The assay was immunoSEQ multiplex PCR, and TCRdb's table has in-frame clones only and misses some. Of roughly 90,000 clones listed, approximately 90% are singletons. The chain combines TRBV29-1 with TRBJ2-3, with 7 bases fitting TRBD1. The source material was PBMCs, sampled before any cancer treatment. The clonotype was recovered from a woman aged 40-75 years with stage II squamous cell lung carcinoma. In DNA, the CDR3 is TGCAGCGTTGGCAGGGGGACGGCGCTCCCCACAGATACGCAGTATTTT. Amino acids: CSVGRGTALPTDTQYF.